The present TCR beta chain was sequenced within a study of molecular identifiers for immune sequencing clone quantification (dated by TCRdb to 2016 to 2019). About the full investigation: For a replicate experiment, RNA from roughly 18,000 or 92,000 naive CD8 T cells was divided into five aliquots, of which four were sequenced. CD8 T cells were used in a methods study to benchmark molecular-identifier clustering-based TCR repertoire sequencing (MIDCIRS) and TCR RNA copy counting. What the authors observed across the whole study: Without barcode sub-clustering, chimeric consensus sequences inflated TCR diversity; chimeras reached as high as 47%. Spiked-in Jurkat TCR RNA equivalent to a single cell was reported to be detectable even among 750,000 to 1,000,000 naive CD8 T cells. In CMV-specific effector cells, clones with more than 20 RNA copies accounted for over 97% of molecules, whereas in naive cells such clones accounted for under 1%. The naive libraries included spiked-in Jurkat TCR RNA (roughly ten copies' worth), and this Jurkat TCR RNA is not part of the donor repertoire. About 3 recovered TCR RNA copies per cell were obtained by modeling, versus around 10 by digital PCR, implying a capture efficiency of 30% to 35%. Identical TCR molecules sharing a barcode could cause highly expanded clone sizes to be underestimated.

The library was generated by PCR. These reads were obtained on a NextSeq 500. Bulk TCR libraries were generated as previously described, with the TCR primers listed in Table S5 used. Total RNA was purified with the Qiagen AllPrep DNA/RNA kit. Before analysis, reads from multiple sequencing runs of one library were combined. The authors' pipeline ran thus. Only reads with exact TCR constant sequence were kept, trimmed to 150 nt, and grouped by their 12-nt molecular barcodes. Reads in each barcode group were sub-clustered using a 15% Levenshtein threshold, and a quality-weighted consensus sequence was built for each RNA molecule. Non-functional sequences were filtered out, along with any lower-count sequence sitting one edit away from another sequence. Barcode sub-clusters with fewer than 20% of the maximum read count were removed, based on fitting two negative binomial distributions. The raw public data were reprocessed by TCRdb itself: fastp quality trimming at Q25, MiXCR clonotype calling, in-frame beta chains only. Each record represents a unique CDR3 protein, reported with the most common genes and DNA among its rows. These V and J calls originate from TCRdb's pipeline instead of the authors' own analysis. The sample includes nearly 650,000 distinct CDR3 sequences, with around 25% observed a single time. About 0.84% of the sample is taken by the ten largest.

Libraries of naive CD8 T cells were built from around 18,000 to 910,000 sorted cells, with 10%, 30% or 50% of the purified RNA used. Naive CD8 T cells, defined as CD8+CD4-CCR7+CD45RA+, were FACS-sorted into RLT Plus buffer on a BD FACSAria II. Detection sensitivity was tested by spiking Jurkat RNA equal to around 11 TCR copies' worth into samples containing 20,000-1,000,000 naive CD8 T cells. Enrichment of CD8 T cells was performed with RosetteSep CD8+ T Cell Enrichment Cocktail and Ficoll-Paque, after which ACK red cell lysis was carried out. Per the germline V gene, SGHTA is the CDR1 and FQGNSA is the CDR2. V loses 2 bases of germline sequence and J loses 1 base, and the interval between the two ends is 11 bases. Including cysteine and phenylalanine, the CDR3 has 16 amino acids. Only CDR3 DNA remains: 48 bases, in frame from the first base. This clonotype occurred a few times. There is no known antigen for this receptor. Per-base quality was not reported, and no clone a single base away is much larger than it.

The rearranged segments are TRBV7-2 and TRBJ2-2; tentative D gene TRBD1, with 6 bases matching. The source of this sequence is a human donor in good health. Some libraries in this study had Jurkat cell RNA spiked in. Source material: naive CD8+ T cells from blood, with Jurkat cell RNA spiked in. Per the publication, the cell subset or site label means: FACS-sorted CD8+CD4-CCR7+CD45RA+ naive T cells. The CDR3 amino acid sequence is: CASSLSQGRNTGELFF. The sequenced DNA: TGTGCCAGCAGCTTATCACAGGGCCGGAACACCGGGGAGCTGTTTTTT.